Listed here are 17 T cell receptor beta chains from one sample, sequenced in a study of cytomegalovirus exposure and HLA in healthy donors. The study ran its PCR with 60 Vbeta and 13 Jbeta primers. Assay used: immunoSEQ multiplex PCR; TCRdb lists only in-frame clones, some missing. The sample lists 130,000 to 150,000 clones, over 70% occurring once. The sequenced sample consisted of PBMCs. Receptor source: a man aged 35-49 years in good health and CMV-seropositive.

The chain uses TRBV4-3 and TRBJ2-3; perhaps TRBD1 as D (6 bases). Germline CDR1 and CDR2: LGHNA and YSLEER. The CDR3 runs 16 residues. V was trimmed by 1 base and J by 0 bases, leaving 11 bases between them. The CDR3 DNA follows: TGCGCCAGCAGCCAAGTAAGACAGGCTAGCACAGATACGCAGTATTTT. Translated: CASSQVRQASTDTQYF.

The chain has TRBV5-1 and TRBJ2-7; D is undetermined. Germline loops: CDR1 SGHRS, CDR2 YFSETQ. The CDR3 totals 13 residues. V was shortened by 0 bases and J by 9 bases, with 13 bases between the two germline ends. CDR3 sequence: CASSLELGVGQYF. The CDR3 nucleotides read TGCGCCAGCAGCTTGGAGCTAGGTGTCGGGCAGTACTTC.

V usage is TRBV6-5 and J usage is TRBJ1-1; 7 nucleotides agree with TRBD1. V was pared by 6 bases and J by 7 bases, with 8 bases of the junction left unmatched. The CDR3 length is 13 residues. Germline values: CDR1 MNHEY, CDR2 SVGAGI. The CDR3 region is CASRTGTELEAFF. Here the CDR3 DNA reads TGTGCCAGCAGAACCGGGACAGAACTTGAAGCTTTCTTT.

This clone appeared a single time. The chain couples TRBV5-1 to TRBJ2-5, with 13 positions matching TRBD2. The length of the CDR3 is 17 residues. V was clipped by 4 bases and J by 4 bases; unmatched bases: 10. The germline CDR1 and CDR2 sequences are SGHRS and YFSETQ. The CDR3 sequence: CASSPGLAGPGGETQYF. In nucleotides, the CDR3 is TGCGCCAGCAGCCCGGGACTAGCGGGGCCCGGGGGAGAGACCCAGTACTTC.

The chain joins TRBV28 to TRBJ1-3; D unclear. Germline V CDR1 and CDR2: MDHEN, SYDVKM. CDR3 length: 17 residues. Trimming shortened V by 2 bases and J by 4 bases, and 18 bases separated the two germline ends. The CDR3 nucleotides are TGTGCCAGCAGTTTACTAGTAGGAGGAAGCGGGGGAAACACCATATATTTT. Amino acid sequence: CASSLLVGGSGGNTIYF.

The V call is TRBV5-4, the J call TRBJ2-1, with D maybe TRBD1 (6 bases). The CDR3 length is 16 residues. From germline, CDR1 is SGHNT and CDR2 YYREEE (reference sequence). V was cut by 4 bases and J by 7 bases, with 21 bases left in between. CDR3 sequence reads: CASSPQLQGWGNEQFF. The CDR3, as DNA: TGTGCCAGCAGCCCCCAGCTACAGGGTTGGGGGAATGAGCAGTTCTTC.

This chain links TRBV2 with TRBJ2-5; the D gene is possibly TRBD1 (6 bases). The end of the DNA aligns better with TRBJ2-7, so the J call may be wrong. CDR3 length: 16 residues. Germline V CDR1 and CDR2: SNHLY, FYNNEI. CDR3 in amino acids: CASSVRKQGLFHEQYF. In DNA form, the CDR3 reads TGTGCCAGCAGTGTGAGGAAACAGGGTCTGTTCCACGAGCAGTACTTC.

The V gene is TRBV4-2, the J gene TRBJ1-2, with D possibly being TRBD1 (5 bases). This CDR3 is 15 amino acids long. V was shortened by 4 bases and J by 5 bases, with 17 bases between the two germline ends. Germline lookup yields CDR1 LGHNA and CDR2 YNFKEQ. The CDR3 reads CASSPGGVSGYGYTF. The CDR3 DNA follows: TGTGCCAGCAGCCCGGGAGGGGTTAGTGGTTATGGCTACACCTTC.

The chain combines TRBV5-6 with TRBJ1-2; weak D call: TRBD1 (5 bases). The CDR3 is 17 amino acids. With 2 bases removed from V and 4 bases from J, the gap between germline ends came to 21 bases. Germline loops: CDR1 SGHDT, CDR2 YYEEEE. The CDR3 is CASSFLVVGGSPYGYTF. CDR3 nucleotides: TGTGCCAGCAGCTTCCTTGTGGTGGGGGGAAGTCCCTATGGCTACACCTTC.

The chain couples TRBV7-9 to TRBJ1-3; D possibly corresponds to TRBD1 (5 bases). V was pared by 5 bases and J by 1 base, with 9 bases between. The CDR3 consists of 14 residues. Germline V gene data show CDR1 as SEHNR and CDR2 as FQNEAQ (reference sequence). The CDR3 bases are TGTGCCAGCAGCCCCCAGGGATCTGGAAACACCATATATTTT. Protein product: CASSPQGSGNTIYF.

V gene TRBV7-2 combines with J gene TRBJ2-1; perhaps TRBD2 as D (6 bases). Germline V gene data show CDR1 as SGHTA and CDR2 as FQGNSA. V lost 6 bases, J lost 4 bases, and 13 bases lay in between. This CDR3 spans 14 amino acids. The CDR3 DNA is TGTGCCAGCAGTCGTACGACTAGGTACAATGAGCAGTTCTTC. Its protein product is CASSRTTRYNEQFF.

V usage is TRBV2 and J usage is TRBJ1-2; 9 bases align to TRBD1. The V gene end was trimmed by 7 bases and the J gene end by 7 bases; junction bases not matched to a gene: 13. The CDR3 contains 15 residues. The V gene's germline CDR1 is SNHLY and CDR2 FYNNEI. The CDR3 nucleotides are TGTGCCAGCATATCTCTACAGGGGGCTCAGGGTGGCTACACCTTC. Encoded protein: CASISLQGAQGGYTF.

The rearrangement links TRBV5-6 to TRBJ1-4, with a weak D call TRBD1 (5 bases). The CDR3 extends over 14 amino acids. Deletions cut 3 bases from V and 7 bases from J, with 13 bases between. Germline CDR1 is SGHDT and CDR2 is YYEEEE. As DNA, the CDR3 is TGTGCCAGCAGCTGGGGCCCGGTATCTGAAAAACTGTTTTTT. Translating gives CASSWGPVSEKLFF.

This chain uses TRBV6-6 with TRBJ1-2; TRBD1 matches at 8 bases. The V gene end was trimmed by 4 bases and the J gene end by 3 bases; junction bases not matched to a gene: 7. The CDR3 is 15 amino acids. The germline CDR1 and CDR2 sequences are MNHNY and SVGAGI (reference sequence). In DNA, the CDR3 is TGTGCCAGCAGTTCCTACAGGGGGGAGGACTATGGCTACACCTTC. It yields the protein CASSSYRGEDYGYTF.

The gene calls are TRBV29-1 and TRBJ2-7; a possible D gene is TRBD1 (6 bases). There are 12 residues in the CDR3. The germline gives CDR1 SQVTM, CDR2 ANQGSEA. The V end lost 7 bases, the J end lost 2 bases, and 12 bases lay between the germline ends. CDR3 amino acids: CSAGRDTYEQYF. CDR3 nucleotide sequence: TGCAGCGCTGGACGGGACACCTACGAGCAGTACTTC.

This sequence joins TRBV29-1 and TRBJ2-1; D is ambiguous. The V end lost 4 bases, the J end lost 4 bases, and 5 bases lay between the germline ends. There are 11 residues in the CDR3. Looked up from germline, CDR1 is SQVTM and CDR2 is ANQGSEA. CDR3 sequence: CSVAPYNEQFF. The CDR3 region has the DNA TGCAGCGTTGCCCCATACAATGAGCAGTTCTTC.

The chain has TRBV15 and TRBJ1-2; a weak D match, TRBD1 (6 bases). V was clipped by 0 bases and J by 1 base, with 15 bases between them. This CDR3 contains 17 residues. Germline V lookup: CDR1 LNHNV, CDR2 YYDKDF (reference sequence). The CDR3 region has the DNA TGTGCCACCAGCAGAGATCACGGGGGGGCCCTTAACTATGGCTACACCTTC. It encodes CATSRDHGGALNYGYTF.